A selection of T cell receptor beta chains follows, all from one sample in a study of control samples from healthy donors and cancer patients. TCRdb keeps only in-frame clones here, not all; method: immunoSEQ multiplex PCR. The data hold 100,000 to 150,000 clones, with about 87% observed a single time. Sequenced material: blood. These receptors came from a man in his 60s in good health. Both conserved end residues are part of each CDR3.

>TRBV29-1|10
CSVEEEGYTF
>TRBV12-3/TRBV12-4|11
CASGWAYGYTF
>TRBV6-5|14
CASRTDRGSQPQHF
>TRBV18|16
CASSPPGQGGNQPQHF
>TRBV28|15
CASSLLGQANEKLFF
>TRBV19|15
CASTRTGTNSYEQYF
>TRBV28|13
CASSFRWVEEAFF
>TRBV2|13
CATSHETNQPQHF
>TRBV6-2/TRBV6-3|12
CASSYPYQPQHF
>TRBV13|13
CASSLVFDPEQFF
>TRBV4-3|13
CASSPGMNTEAFF
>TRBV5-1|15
CASSSAARSTDTQYF
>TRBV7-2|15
CASSARQGSGNTIYF
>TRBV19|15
CASSTMTSSGNTIYF
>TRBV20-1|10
CSANWPEQYF
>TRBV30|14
CAWSAGLLRGTQYF
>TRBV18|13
CASSPGGTEKLFF
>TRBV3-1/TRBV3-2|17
CASSQGHVPLPSQPQHF